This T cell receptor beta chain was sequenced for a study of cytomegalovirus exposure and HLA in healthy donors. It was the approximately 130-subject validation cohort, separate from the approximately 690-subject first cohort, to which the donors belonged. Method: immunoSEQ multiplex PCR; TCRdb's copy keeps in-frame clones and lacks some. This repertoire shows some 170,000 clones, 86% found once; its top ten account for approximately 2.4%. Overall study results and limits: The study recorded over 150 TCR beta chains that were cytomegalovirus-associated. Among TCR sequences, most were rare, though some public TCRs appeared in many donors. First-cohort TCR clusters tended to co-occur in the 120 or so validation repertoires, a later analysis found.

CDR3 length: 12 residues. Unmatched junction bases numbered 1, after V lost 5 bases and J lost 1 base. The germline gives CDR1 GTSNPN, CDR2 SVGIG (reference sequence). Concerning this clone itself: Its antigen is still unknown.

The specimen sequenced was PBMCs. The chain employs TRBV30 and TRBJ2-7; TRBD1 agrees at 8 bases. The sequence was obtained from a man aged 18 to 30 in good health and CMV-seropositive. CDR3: CAWRTGSYEQYF. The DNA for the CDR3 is TGTGCCTGGCGGACAGGGTCCTACGAGCAGTACTTC.